Presented here are 27 T cell receptor beta chains from one specimen sequenced in a study of patients and donors after allogeneic stem cell transplantation. TCRdb independently ran MiXCR on the RT-PCR reads; one entry per CDR3 protein. The table shows 800,000 to 1,000,000 distinct CDR3 sequences, with approximately 19% occurring only once. The sample taken for sequencing was blood, either unsorted or a sorted T cell fraction (not recorded which). These receptors originate from a human donor who was either an allogeneic HSCT recipient or a stem cell or donor lymphocyte infusion donor (not recorded which). It is not recorded whose cells these are; they may come from a transplant donor.

This clonotype appeared a few times. V gene TRBV29-1 combines with J gene TRBJ1-4; the D is unclear. V was pared by 2 bases and J by 7 bases, with 5 bases between. The germline gives CDR1 SQVTM, CDR2 ANQGSEA. The CDR3 totals 11 residues. The CDR3 protein is CSVESVEKLFF. The CDR3 DNA reads as TGCAGCGTTGAAAGTGTTGAAAAACTGTTTTTT.

This clonotype occurred a few times. The chain recombines TRBV7-3 with TRBJ2-3; tentative D call: TRBD2 (6 bases). This CDR3 spans 15 amino acids. Trimming cost V 2 bases and J 3 bases, with 12 bases left between them. Germline assignment: CDR1 SGHTA and CDR2 FQGTGA. As DNA, the CDR3 is TGTGCCAGCAGCTTATCGGGAGTGGGTACAGATACGCAGTATTTT. Translating it yields CASSLSGVGTDTQYF.

The gene calls are TRBV27 and TRBJ2-5; 7 bases are shared with TRBD2. Germline CDR1 MNHEY, CDR2 SMNVEV (reference sequence). There are 15 residues in the CDR3. V trimming: 8 bases; J trimming: 4 bases; junction bases outside the gene matches: 13. The CDR3 is CASSRRAGVPETQYF. The DNA of the CDR3 is TGTGCCAGCTCCCGGAGGGCGGGGGTCCCAGAGACCCAGTACTTC.

This clonotype was recorded a few times. V is TRBV5-6 and J is TRBJ2-1, with 8 bases lining up with TRBD2. CDR3 length: 16 amino acids. V shed 0 bases and J 5 bases; nucleotides not matched to a gene: 7. CDR1 is SGHDT, CDR2 YYEEEE, per germline. CDR3 residues: CASSLGSSGIDNEQFF. In DNA form, the CDR3 reads TGTGCCAGCAGCTTGGGTAGTAGCGGGATCGACAATGAGCAGTTCTTC.

At least ten counts were recorded for this clonotype. The chain joins TRBV12-3 or TRBV12-4 to TRBJ1-1; 8 bases agree with TRBD1. Losses at the gene ends were 0 bases for V and 4 bases for J; bases not matched to a gene: 4. The CDR3 has 15 residues. The chain's CDR3 is CASSLAPDRGTEAFF. The DNA for the CDR3 is TGTGCCAGCAGTTTAGCCCCTGACAGGGGCACTGAAGCTTTCTTT.

This clonotype has a handful of counts. V gene TRBV4-1 combines with J gene TRBJ1-2; weak D call: TRBD1 (5 bases). Germline V gives CDR1 MGHRA, CDR2 YSYEKL. Trimming removed 3 bases from V and 2 bases from J, with 13 bases in between. This CDR3 contains 15 residues. CDR3: CASSQNGGVNYGYTF. The CDR3 region has the DNA TGCGCCAGCAGCCAGAACGGGGGGGTCAACTATGGCTACACCTTC.

V usage is TRBV30 and J usage is TRBJ1-5; TRBD1 matches at 9 bases. The CDR3 contains 15 residues. The trim removed 1 base at V and 5 bases at J, leaving 6 bases unmatched. The germline gives CDR1 GTSNPN, CDR2 SVGIG (reference sequence). CDR3 protein: CAWSGPGQGYQPQHF. In nucleotides, the CDR3 is TGTGCCTGGAGTGGGCCGGGACAGGGCTATCAGCCCCAGCATTTT.

The chain combines TRBV19 with TRBJ2-7; TRBD2 agrees at 10 bases. There are 14 residues in the CDR3. The germline V gene has CDR1 LNHDA and CDR2 SQIVND (reference sequence). The V and J ends lost 3 bases and 6 bases, in that order; junction bases with no gene match: 5. This chain's CDR3 is CASSISSGSTEQYF. CDR3 DNA sequence: TGTGCCAGTAGTATCTCTAGCGGGAGCACCGAGCAGTACTTC.

The chain couples TRBV29-1 to TRBJ2-2; tentatively, D is TRBD2 (6 bases). Trimming shortened V by 6 bases and J by 8 bases, and 10 bases separated the two germline ends. This CDR3 region has 11 residues. CDR1 and CDR2 (germline): SQVTM, ANQGSEA. The chain's CDR3 is CSVGTEGELFF. The CDR3 bases are TGCAGCGTGGGGACTGAAGGGGAGCTGTTTTTT.

This chain uses TRBV7-2 with TRBJ2-3; 7 nucleotides line up with TRBD2. Unmatched junction bases numbered 5, after V lost 3 bases and J lost 2 bases. The CDR3 length is 15 residues. Germline CDR1 SGHTA, CDR2 FQGNSA. The CDR3 region has the DNA TGTGCCAGCAGCTTTCAGCGGGGATTCACAGATACGCAGTATTTT. This sequence encodes CASSFQRGFTDTQYF.

This clonotype has just a few counts. CDR3 loop: CASSAPSTEAFF. As DNA, the CDR3 is TGCGCCAGCAGCGCCCCGAGCACTGAAGCTTTCTTT. The genes are TRBV5-1 and TRBJ1-1; D remains ambiguous. Germline CDR1 reads SGHRS; CDR2 reads YFSETQ. The CDR3 is 12 residues long. V lost 4 bases and J 4 bases, leaving 8 bases between the germline ends.

This chain links TRBV7-3 with TRBJ1-1, with TRBD1 matching over 7 bases. From germline, CDR1 is SGHTA and CDR2 FQGTGA. J was trimmed by 5 bases and V by 5 bases; bases with no gene match: 11. The CDR3 contains 15 residues. CDR3 in DNA: TGTGCCAGCAGCCCGCAGGGACAGCGGGTGACTGAAGCTTTCTTT. Its protein is CASSPQGQRVTEAFF.

This clonotype was counted only a few times. V usage is TRBV10-3 and J usage is TRBJ2-1; the D is unclear. The germline CDR1 and CDR2 sequences are ENHRY and SYGVKD. Trimming cost V 6 bases and J 3 bases, with 15 bases left between them. This CDR3 comprises 15 residues. The CDR3 spells CAIREAAPSYNEQFF. The DNA for the CDR3 is TGTGCCATCAGAGAAGCCGCTCCCAGCTACAATGAGCAGTTCTTC.

This clonotype was picked up a small number of times. The gene calls are TRBV12-3 or TRBV12-4 and TRBJ2-3; 11 nucleotides agree with TRBD2. This CDR3 contains 16 residues. V was clipped by 5 bases and J by 0 bases; unmatched bases: 4. This chain's CDR3 is CASSPTSGASTDTQYF. CDR3 in DNA: TGTGCCAGCAGTCCGACTAGCGGGGCTAGCACAGATACGCAGTATTTT.

This clonotype was seen more than once but under ten times. The V and J genes are TRBV12-3 or TRBV12-4 and TRBJ1-4; TRBD1 aligns across 9 bases. V gave up 6 bases and J gave up 5 bases; unmatched junction bases: 4. The length of the CDR3 is 14 residues. The CDR3 here is CASSFDRGNEKLFF. The CDR3 nucleotides read TGTGCCAGCAGCTTCGACAGGGGGAATGAAAAACTGTTTTTT.

The chain uses TRBV7-2 and TRBJ2-7; D may correspond to TRBD1 or TRBD2 (5 bases each). The germline V gene has CDR1 SGHTA and CDR2 FQGNSA. V was shortened by 5 bases and J by 4 bases, with 18 bases between the two germline ends. The CDR3 contains 15 residues. As DNA, the CDR3 is TGTGCCAGCAGCGTTACCGGGACCACCGTATACGAGCAGTACTTC. Its translation: CASSVTGTTVYEQYF.

This clonotype was observed a handful of times. V usage is TRBV7-6 and J usage is TRBJ2-5, with 13 bases aligning to TRBD2. CDR1 SGHVS and CDR2 FNYEAQ come from the germline V gene. The V and J ends lost 5 bases and 4 bases, in that order; junction bases with no gene match: 7. CDR3 length: 16 residues. The DNA of the CDR3 is TGTGCCAGCAGCCCGCAGCGACTAGCGGGAGGAGAGACCCAGTACTTC. This translates into CASSPQRLAGGETQYF. The complete variable domain, with remaining parts taken from reference TRBV7-6 and TRBJ2-5, reads GAGVSQSPRYKVTKRGQDVALRCDPISGHVSLYWYRQALGQGPEFLTYFNYEAQQDKSGLPNDRFSAERPEGSISTLTIQRTEQRDSAMYRCASSPQRLAGGETQYFGPGTRLLVL.

This clonotype was counted a few times. The chain uses TRBV5-1 and TRBJ2-3; 12 nucleotides align to TRBD2. Germline-derived CDR1 and CDR2 are SGHRS and YFSETQ. CDR3 length: 16 residues. V lost 3 bases and J lost 6; bases outside the gene matches: 8. For the CDR3, the DNA is TGCGCCAGCAGCTCCATACTAGCGGGGGGCGCCGATACGCAGTATTTT. Its protein product is CASSSILAGGADTQYF.

This chain links TRBV18 with TRBJ2-2; D gene uncertain. The length of the CDR3 is 16 residues. V lost 5 bases and J lost 0, with 13 bases in between. Germline assignment: CDR1 KGHSH and CDR2 LQKENI. CDR3 DNA sequence: TGTGCCAGCTCAGCCGGGTCGACCTCGAACACCGGGGAGCTGTTTTTT. This codes for CASSAGSTSNTGELFF.

The V and J genes are TRBV15 and TRBJ2-1; D is uncertain. Germline-derived CDR1 and CDR2 are LNHNV and YYDKDF (reference sequence). This CDR3 is built from 16 residues. Trimming left V 5 bases short and J 4 bases short, with 18 bases between. The CDR3 spells CATSRLDYATYNEQFF. CDR3 coding DNA: TGTGCCACCAGCCGTCTAGATTATGCGACGTACAATGAGCAGTTCTTC.

This clonotype was observed a few times. The chain combines TRBV9 with TRBJ2-7; possible D gene TRBD2, 6 bases. Deletions cut 0 bases from V and 6 bases from J, with 10 bases between. CDR1 is SGDLS, CDR2 YYNGEE, per germline. The CDR3 has 13 amino acids. The CDR3 spells CASSVAGLFEQYF. The CDR3 DNA reads TGTGCCAGCAGCGTAGCTGGACTATTCGAGCAGTACTTC.

This clonotype has more than one count but fewer than ten. V usage is TRBV13 and J usage is TRBJ1-1; perhaps TRBD1 as D (5 bases). The V end lost 2 bases, the J end lost 7 bases, and 11 bases lay between the germline ends. The germline V gene has CDR1 PRHDT and CDR2 FYEKMQ (reference sequence). The CDR3 runs 13 residues. This CDR3 reads CASSLQGLDEAFF. CDR3 nucleotide sequence: TGTGCCAGCAGCTTACAGGGTCTGGATGAAGCTTTCTTT.

This clonotype was observed a handful of times. The gene calls are TRBV12-3 or TRBV12-4 and TRBJ2-7; weak D call: TRBD2 (5 bases). This CDR3 comprises 17 residues. With 4 bases removed from V and 0 bases from J, the gap between germline ends came to 19 bases. CDR3 amino acids: CASSSVLERRSSYEQYF. DNA of the CDR3: TGTGCCAGCAGTTCGGTTCTGGAGCGGAGGAGCTCCTACGAGCAGTACTTC.

This clonotype was detected only a few times. This chain joins TRBV19 and TRBJ2-1, with D uncertain. V lost 5 bases and J 4 bases, leaving 15 bases between the germline ends. CDR3 length: 15 residues. Germline CDR1 is LNHDA and CDR2 is SQIVND (reference sequence). Here the CDR3 DNA reads TGTGCCAGTAGTCCTCGCGCGACCCTTTACAATGAGCAGTTCTTC. Amino acids: CASSPRATLYNEQFF.

The chain recombines TRBV27 with TRBJ2-7; TRBD2 matches at 16 bases. From germline, CDR1 is MNHEY and CDR2 SMNVEV (reference sequence). The V gene end was trimmed by 3 bases and the J gene end by 4 bases; junction bases not matched to a gene: 6. This CDR3 comprises 17 residues. The CDR3: CASSLGTSGRAKYEQYF. The CDR3 coding sequence is TGTGCCAGCAGTTTGGGGACTAGCGGGAGGGCCAAGTACGAGCAGTACTTC.

This clonotype was picked up many times. The rearrangement uses TRBV6-2 or TRBV6-3 and TRBJ1-5; tentatively, D is TRBD1 (5 bases). V dropped 5 bases and J dropped 6 bases, with 14 bases sitting between them. Germline V gene sequence: CDR1 MNHEY, CDR2 SVGEGT. The CDR3 covers 14 residues. The CDR3 DNA sequence: TGTGCCAGCAGTGTCGATGGGGGTCTTCAGCCCCAGCATTTT. It codes for CASSVDGGLQPQHF.

The table lists this clonotype with a few counts. The rearrangement links TRBV6-1 to TRBJ2-1; possible D gene TRBD2, 6 bases. Trimming removed 11 bases at V and 6 bases at J, with 23 bases between. CDR3 length equals 15 residues. CDR1 and CDR2 (germline): MNHNS, SASEGT. Here the CDR3 DNA reads TGTGCCGTCGGTCGCGGGAATAGAGAGGTCAATGAGCAGTTCTTC. Translating gives CAVGRGNREVNEQFF.